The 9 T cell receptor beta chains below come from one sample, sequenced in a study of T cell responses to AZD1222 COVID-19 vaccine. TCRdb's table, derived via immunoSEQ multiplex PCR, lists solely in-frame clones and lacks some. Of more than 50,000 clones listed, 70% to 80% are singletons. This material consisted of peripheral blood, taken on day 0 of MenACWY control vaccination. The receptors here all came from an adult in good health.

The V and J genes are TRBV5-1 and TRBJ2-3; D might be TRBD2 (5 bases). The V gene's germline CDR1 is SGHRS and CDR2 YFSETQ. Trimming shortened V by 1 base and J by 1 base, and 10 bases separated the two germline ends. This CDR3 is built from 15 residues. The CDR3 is CASSLFGGRTDTQYF. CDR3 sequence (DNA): TGCGCCAGCAGCTTGTTCGGCGGGCGCACAGATACGCAGTATTTT.

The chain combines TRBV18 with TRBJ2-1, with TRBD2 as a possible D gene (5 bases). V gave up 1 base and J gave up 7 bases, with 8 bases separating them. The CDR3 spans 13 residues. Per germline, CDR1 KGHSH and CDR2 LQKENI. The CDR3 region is CASSPLSGNEQFF. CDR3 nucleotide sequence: TGTGCCAGCTCACCACTTTCGGGAAATGAGCAGTTCTTC.

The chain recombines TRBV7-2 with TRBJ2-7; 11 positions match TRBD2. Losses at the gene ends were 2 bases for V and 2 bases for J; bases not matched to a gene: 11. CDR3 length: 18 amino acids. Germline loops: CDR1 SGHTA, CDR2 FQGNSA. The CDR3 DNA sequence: TGTGCCAGCAGCTTACATTTAGGGACTAGCGGTCTAGCCTACGAGCAGTACTTC. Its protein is CASSLHLGTSGLAYEQYF.

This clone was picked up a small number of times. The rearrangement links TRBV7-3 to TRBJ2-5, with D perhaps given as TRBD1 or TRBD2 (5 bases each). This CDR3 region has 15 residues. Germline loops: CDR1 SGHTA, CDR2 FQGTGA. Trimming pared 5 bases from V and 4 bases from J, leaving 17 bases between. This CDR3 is CASSLTGTPGETQYF. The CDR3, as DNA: TGTGCCAGCAGCCTCACCGGGACCCCCGGAGAGACCCAGTACTTC.

The CDR3 bases are TGTGCCAGTAGTATGTTTATATCGACAGGGGGTCAGCCCCAGCATTTT. This translates into CASSMFISTGGQPQHF. The chain combines TRBV19 with TRBJ1-5; 9 bases agree with TRBD1. The trim removed 3 bases at V and 6 bases at J, leaving 9 bases unmatched. CDR3 length equals 16 residues. Germline CDR1 and CDR2: LNHDA and SQIVND (reference sequence).

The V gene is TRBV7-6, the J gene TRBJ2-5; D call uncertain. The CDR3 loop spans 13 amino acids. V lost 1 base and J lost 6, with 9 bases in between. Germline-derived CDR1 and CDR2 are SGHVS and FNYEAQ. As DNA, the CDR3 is TGTGCCAGCAGCTTAGACGTGGGAAAGACCCAGTACTTC. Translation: CASSLDVGKTQYF.

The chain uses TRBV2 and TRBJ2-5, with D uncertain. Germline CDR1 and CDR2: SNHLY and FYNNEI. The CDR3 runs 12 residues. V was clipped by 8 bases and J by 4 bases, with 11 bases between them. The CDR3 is CASGAVSETQYF. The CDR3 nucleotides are TGTGCCAGCGGCGCGGTCTCAGAGACCCAGTACTTC.

This CDR3 reads CASSRRQDTEAFF. CDR3 bases: TGCGCCAGCAGCCGAAGACAGGACACTGAAGCTTTCTTT. This chain connects TRBV4-3 to TRBJ1-1, with D perhaps matching TRBD1 (6 bases). The CDR3 length is 13 residues. Germline lookup yields CDR1 LGHNA and CDR2 YSLEER. V lost 4 bases, J lost 3 bases, and 9 bases lay in between.

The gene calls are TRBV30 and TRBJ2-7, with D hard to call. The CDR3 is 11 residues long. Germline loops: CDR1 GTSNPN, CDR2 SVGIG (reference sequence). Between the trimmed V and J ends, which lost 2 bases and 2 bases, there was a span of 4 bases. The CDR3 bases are TGTGCCTGGAGTCATACCTACGAGCAGTACTTC. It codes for CAWSHTYEQYF.